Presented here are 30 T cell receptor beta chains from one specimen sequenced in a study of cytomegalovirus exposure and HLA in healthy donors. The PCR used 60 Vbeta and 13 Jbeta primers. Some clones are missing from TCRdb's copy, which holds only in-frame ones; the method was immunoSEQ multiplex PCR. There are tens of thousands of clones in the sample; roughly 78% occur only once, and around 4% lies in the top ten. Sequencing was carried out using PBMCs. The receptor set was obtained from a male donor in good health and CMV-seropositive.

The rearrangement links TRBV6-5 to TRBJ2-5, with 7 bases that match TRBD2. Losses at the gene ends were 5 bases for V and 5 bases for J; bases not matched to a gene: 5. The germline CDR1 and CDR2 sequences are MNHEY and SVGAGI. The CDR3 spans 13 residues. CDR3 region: CASSAGEAETQYF. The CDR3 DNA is TGTGCCAGCAGTGCGGGAGAGGCGGAGACCCAGTACTTC.

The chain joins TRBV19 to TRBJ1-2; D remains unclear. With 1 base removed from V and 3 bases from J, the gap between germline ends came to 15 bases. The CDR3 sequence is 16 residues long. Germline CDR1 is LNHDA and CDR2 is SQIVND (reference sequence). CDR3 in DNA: TGTGCCAGTAGTATAGGCGGAGCCCTCGGCGACTATGGCTACACCTTC. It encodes CASSIGGALGDYGYTF.

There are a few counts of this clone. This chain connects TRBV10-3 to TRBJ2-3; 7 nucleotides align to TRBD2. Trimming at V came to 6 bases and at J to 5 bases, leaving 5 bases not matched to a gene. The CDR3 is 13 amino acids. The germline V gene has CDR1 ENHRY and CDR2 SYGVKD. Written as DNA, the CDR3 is TGTGCCATCAGCCTAGCGGTGGTAGATACGCAGTATTTT. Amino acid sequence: CAISLAVVDTQYF.

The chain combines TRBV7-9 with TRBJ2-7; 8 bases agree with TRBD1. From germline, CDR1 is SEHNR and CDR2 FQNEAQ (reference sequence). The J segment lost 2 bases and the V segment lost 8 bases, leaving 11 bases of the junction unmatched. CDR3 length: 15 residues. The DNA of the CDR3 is TGTGCCAGCCGCGCCCCAGGGACAGGCACCTACGAGCAGTACTTC. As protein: CASRAPGTGTYEQYF.

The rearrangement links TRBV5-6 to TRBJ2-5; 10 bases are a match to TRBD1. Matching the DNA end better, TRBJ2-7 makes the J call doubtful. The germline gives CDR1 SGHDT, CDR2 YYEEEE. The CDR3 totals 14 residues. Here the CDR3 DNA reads TGTGCCAGCAGTGGCGACAGGGGGCTTTTCGAGCAGTACTTC. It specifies CASSGDRGLFEQYF.

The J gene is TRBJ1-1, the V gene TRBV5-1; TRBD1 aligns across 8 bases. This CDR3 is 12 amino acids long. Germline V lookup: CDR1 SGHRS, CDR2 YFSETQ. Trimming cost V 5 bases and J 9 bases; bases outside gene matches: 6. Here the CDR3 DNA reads TGCGCCAGCAGGGCGACAGGGGATAAAGCTTTCTTT. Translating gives CASRATGDKAFF.

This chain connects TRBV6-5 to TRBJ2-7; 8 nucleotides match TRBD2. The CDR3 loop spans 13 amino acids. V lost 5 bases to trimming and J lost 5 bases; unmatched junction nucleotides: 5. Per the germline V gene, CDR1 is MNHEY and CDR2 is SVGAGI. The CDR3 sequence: CASSRTSLDEQYF. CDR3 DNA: TGTGCCAGCAGTAGGACTAGCTTGGACGAGCAGTACTTC.

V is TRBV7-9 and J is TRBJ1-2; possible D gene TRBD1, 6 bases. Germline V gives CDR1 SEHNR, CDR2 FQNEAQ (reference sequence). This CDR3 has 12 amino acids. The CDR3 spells CAYRAAEAGYTF. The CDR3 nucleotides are TGTGCATACAGGGCAGCCGAGGCTGGCTACACCTTC.

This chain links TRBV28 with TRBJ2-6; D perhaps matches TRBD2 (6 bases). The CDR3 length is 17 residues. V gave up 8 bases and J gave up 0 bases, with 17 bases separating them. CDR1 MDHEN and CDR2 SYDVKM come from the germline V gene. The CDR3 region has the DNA TGTGCCAGCCGGGGGAGTGGCCCGAGCTCTGGGGCCAACGTCCTGACTTTC. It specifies CASRGSGPSSGANVLTF.

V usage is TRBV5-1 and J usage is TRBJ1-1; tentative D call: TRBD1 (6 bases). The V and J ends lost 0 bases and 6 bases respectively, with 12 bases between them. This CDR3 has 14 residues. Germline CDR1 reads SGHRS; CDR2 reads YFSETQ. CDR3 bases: TGCGCCAGCAGCTTGGGGACAGAGAGAGCTGAAGCTTTCTTT. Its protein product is CASSLGTERAEAFF. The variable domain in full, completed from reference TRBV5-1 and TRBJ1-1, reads KAGVTQTPRYLIKTRGQQVTLSCSPISGHRSVSWYQQTPGQGLQFLFEYFSETQRNKGNFPGRFSGRQFSNSRSEMNVSTLELGDSALYLCASSLGTERAEAFFGQGTRLTVV.

DNA of the CDR3: TGTGCCAGCAGTTTATTACAGGGGCGGTCTTCTGAAGCTTTCTTT. Protein sequence: CASSLLQGRSSEAFF. The chain uses TRBV28 and TRBJ1-1; TRBD1 matches at 7 bases. V trimming: 1 base; J trimming: 6 bases; junction bases outside the gene matches: 8. Germline V lookup: CDR1 MDHEN, CDR2 SYDVKM. CDR3 size: 15 residues.

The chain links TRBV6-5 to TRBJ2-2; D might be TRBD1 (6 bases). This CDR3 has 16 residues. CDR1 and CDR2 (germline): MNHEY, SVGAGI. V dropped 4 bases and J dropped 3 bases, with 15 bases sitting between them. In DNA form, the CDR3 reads TGTGCCAGCAGTTTTTCTGGGGGCTATGACACCGGGGAGCTGTTTTTT. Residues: CASSFSGGYDTGELFF.

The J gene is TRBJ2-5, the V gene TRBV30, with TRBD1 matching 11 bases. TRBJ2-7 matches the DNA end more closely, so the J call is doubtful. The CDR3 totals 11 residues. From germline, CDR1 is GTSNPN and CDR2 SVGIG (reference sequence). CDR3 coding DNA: TGTGCCGGGACAGGGGGGTACGAGCAGTACTTC. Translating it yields CAGTGGYEQYF.

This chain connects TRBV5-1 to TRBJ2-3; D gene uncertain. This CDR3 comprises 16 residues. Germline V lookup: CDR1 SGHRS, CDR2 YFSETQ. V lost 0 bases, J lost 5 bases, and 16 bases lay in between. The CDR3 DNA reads TGCGCCAGCAGCTTGGAGGTTGGCGTGACGGGAGATACGCAGTATTTT. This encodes CASSLEVGVTGDTQYF.

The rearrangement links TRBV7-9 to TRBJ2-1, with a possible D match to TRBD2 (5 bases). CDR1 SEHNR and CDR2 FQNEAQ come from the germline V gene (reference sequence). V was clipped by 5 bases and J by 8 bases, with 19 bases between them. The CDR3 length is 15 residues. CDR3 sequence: CASSPGLRAGDEQFF. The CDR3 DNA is TGTGCCAGCAGCCCCGGCCTGCGGGCGGGCGATGAGCAGTTCTTC.

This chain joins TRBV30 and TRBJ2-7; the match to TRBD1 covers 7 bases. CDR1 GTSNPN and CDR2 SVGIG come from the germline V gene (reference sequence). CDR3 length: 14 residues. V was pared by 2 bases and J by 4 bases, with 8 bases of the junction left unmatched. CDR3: CAWSYPNRGYEQYF. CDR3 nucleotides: TGTGCCTGGAGTTACCCTAACAGGGGTTACGAGCAGTACTTC.

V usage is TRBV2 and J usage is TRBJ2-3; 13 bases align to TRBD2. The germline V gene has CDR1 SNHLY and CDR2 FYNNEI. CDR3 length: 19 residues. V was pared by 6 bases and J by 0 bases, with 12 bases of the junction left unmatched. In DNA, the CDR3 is TGTGCCAGCAGAGGGACTAGCGGGATTTTAGGGTCTAGCACAGATACGCAGTATTTT. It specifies CASRGTSGILGSSTDTQYF. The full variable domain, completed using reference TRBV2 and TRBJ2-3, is EPEVTQTPSHQVTQMGQEVILRCVPISNHLYFYWYRQILGQKVEFLVSFYNNEISEKSEIFDDQFSVERPDGSNFTLKIRSTKLEDSAMYFCASRGTSGILGSSTDTQYFGPGTRLTVL.

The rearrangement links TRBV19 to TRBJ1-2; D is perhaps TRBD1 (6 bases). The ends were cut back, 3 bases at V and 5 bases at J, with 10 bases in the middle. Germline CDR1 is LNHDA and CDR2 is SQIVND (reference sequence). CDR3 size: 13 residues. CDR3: CASSIQGPYGYTF. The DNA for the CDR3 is TGTGCCAGTAGTATCCAGGGGCCATATGGCTACACCTTC. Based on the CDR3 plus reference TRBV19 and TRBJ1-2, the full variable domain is DGGITQSPKYLFRKEGQNVTLSCEQNLNHDAMYWYRQDPGQGLRLIYYSQIVNDFQKGDIAEGYSVSREKKESFPLTVTSAQKNPTAFYLCASSIQGPYGYTFGSGTRLTVV.

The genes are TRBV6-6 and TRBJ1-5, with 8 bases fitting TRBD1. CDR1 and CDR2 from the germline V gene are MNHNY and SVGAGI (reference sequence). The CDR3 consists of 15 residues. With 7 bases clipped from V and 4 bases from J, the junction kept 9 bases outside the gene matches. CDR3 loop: CASTGQGSGNQPQHF. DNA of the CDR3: TGTGCCAGCACAGGACAGGGCTCTGGAAATCAGCCCCAGCATTTT.

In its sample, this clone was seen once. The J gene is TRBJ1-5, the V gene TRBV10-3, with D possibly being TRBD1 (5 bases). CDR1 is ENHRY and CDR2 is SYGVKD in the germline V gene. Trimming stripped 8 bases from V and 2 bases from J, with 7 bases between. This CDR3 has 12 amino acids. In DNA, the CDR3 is TGTGCCATCTCGGGGGGCAATCAGCCCCAGCATTTT. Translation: CAISGGNQPQHF.

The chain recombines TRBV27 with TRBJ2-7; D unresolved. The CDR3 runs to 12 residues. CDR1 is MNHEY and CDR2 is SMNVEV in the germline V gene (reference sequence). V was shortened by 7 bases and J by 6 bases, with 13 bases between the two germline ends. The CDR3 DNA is TGTGCCAGCATGGGCTACAGCCGCGAGCAGTACTTC. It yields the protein CASMGYSREQYF.

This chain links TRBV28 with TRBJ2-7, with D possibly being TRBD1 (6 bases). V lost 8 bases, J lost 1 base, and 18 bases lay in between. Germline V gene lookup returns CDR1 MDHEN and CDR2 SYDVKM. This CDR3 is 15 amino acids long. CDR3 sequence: CASGLQGPPSYEQYF. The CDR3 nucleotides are TGTGCCAGCGGATTACAGGGCCCACCTTCCTACGAGCAGTACTTC.

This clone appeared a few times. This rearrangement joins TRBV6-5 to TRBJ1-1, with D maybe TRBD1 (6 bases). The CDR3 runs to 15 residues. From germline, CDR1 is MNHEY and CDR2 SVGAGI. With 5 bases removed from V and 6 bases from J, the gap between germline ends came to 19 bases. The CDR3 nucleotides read TGTGCCAGCAGTAAAAGGGGGGGCGGTGGGTCTGAAGCTTTCTTT. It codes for CASSKRGGGGSEAFF.

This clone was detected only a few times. The CDR3 sequence: CASSPAFTSGTEAFF. The CDR3 nucleotides are TGTGCCAGCAGCCCGGCGTTTACTAGTGGCACTGAAGCTTTCTTT. The chain recombines TRBV5-4 with TRBJ1-1; D call uncertain. CDR3 size: 15 residues. Germline CDR1 and CDR2: SGHNT and YYREEE (reference sequence). The V end lost 4 bases, the J end lost 4 bases, and 17 bases lay between the germline ends.

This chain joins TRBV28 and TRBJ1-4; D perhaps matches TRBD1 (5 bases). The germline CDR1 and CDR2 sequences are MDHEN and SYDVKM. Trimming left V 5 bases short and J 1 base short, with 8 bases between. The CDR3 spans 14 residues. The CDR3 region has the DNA TGTGCCAGCAGTCTCGGGGGAACTAATGAAAAACTGTTTTTT. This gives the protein CASSLGGTNEKLFF.

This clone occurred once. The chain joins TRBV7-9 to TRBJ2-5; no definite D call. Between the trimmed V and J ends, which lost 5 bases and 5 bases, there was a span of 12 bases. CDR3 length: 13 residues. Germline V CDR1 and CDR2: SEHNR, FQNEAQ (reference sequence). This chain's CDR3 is CASSPSEWETQYF. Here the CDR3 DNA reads TGTGCCAGCAGCCCCTCGGAGTGGGAGACCCAGTACTTC.

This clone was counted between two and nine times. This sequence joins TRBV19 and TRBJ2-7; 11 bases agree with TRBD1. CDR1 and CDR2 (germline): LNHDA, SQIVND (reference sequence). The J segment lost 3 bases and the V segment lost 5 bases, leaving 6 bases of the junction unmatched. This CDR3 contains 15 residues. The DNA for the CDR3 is TGTGCCAGTAGTGCCGGGACAGGGGGAGGCTACGAGCAGTACTTC. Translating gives CASSAGTGGGYEQYF.

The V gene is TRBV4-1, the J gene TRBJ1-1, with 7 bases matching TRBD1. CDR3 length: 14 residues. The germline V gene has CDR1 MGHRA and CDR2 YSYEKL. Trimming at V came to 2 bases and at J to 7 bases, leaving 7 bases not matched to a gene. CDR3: CASSQSGQTIEAFF. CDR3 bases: TGCGCCAGCAGCCAATCGGGACAGACGATTGAAGCTTTCTTT.

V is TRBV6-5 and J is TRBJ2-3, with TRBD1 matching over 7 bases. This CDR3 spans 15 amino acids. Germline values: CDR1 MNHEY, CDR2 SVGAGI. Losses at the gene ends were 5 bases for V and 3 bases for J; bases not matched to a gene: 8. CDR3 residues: CASSQTGVRTDTQYF. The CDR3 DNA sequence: TGTGCCAGCAGTCAAACAGGGGTTAGGACAGATACGCAGTATTTT.

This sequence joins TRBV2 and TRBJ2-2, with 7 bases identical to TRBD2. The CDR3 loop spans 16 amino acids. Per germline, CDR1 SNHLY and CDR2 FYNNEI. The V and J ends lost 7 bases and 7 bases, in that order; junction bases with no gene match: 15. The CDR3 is CASTLAVPSSDGELFF. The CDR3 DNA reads TGTGCCAGCACCCTAGCGGTCCCTAGTTCGGACGGGGAGCTGTTTTTT.